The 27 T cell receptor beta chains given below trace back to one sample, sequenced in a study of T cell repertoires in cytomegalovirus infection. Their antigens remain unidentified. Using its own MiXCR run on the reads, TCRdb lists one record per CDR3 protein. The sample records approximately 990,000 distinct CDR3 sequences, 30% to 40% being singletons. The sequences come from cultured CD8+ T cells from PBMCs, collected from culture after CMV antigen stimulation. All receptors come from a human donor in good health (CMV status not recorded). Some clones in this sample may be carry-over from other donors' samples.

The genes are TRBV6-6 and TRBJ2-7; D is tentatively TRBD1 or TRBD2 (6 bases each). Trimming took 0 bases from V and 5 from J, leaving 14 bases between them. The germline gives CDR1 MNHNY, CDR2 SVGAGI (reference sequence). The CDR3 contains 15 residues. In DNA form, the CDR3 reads TGTGCCAGCAGTTACTCTCCCTCCGGGGGCCACGAGCAGTACGTC. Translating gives CASSYSPSGGHEQYV.

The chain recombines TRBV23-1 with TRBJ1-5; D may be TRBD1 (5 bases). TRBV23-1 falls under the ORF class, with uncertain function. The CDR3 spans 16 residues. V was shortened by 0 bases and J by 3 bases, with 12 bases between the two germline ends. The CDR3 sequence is CASSQSKGPPNQPQHF. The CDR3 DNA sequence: TGCGCCAGCAGTCAATCGAAGGGGCCTCCCAATCAGCCCCAGCATTTT.

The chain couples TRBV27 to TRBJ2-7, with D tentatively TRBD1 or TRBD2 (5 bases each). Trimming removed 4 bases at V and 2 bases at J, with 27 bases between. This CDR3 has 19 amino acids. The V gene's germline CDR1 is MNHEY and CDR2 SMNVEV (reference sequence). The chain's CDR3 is CASSSPPGLSVPFPYEQYV. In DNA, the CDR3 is TGTGCCAGCAGTTCACCACCGGGGCTCTCCGTTCCCTTTCCCTACGAGCAGTACGTC.

The CDR3 loop reads CASSLRGEHGTQYF. DNA of the CDR3: TGTGCCAGCAGCCTGCGGGGGGAGCATGGTACGCAGTATTTT. The genes are TRBV11-3 and TRBJ2-3, with 8 bases that match TRBD2. V was pared by 5 bases and J by 8 bases, with 9 bases of the junction left unmatched. Germline CDR1 and CDR2: SGHNT and YENEEA. CDR3 length: 14 residues.

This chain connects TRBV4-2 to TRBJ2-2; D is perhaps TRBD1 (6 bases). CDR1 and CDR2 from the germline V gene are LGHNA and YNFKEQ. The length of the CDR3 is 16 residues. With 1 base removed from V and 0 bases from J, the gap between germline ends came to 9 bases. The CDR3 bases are TGTGCCAGCAGCCAAGTCGGACAGACGAACACCGGGGAGCTGTTTTTT. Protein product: CASSQVGQTNTGELFF.

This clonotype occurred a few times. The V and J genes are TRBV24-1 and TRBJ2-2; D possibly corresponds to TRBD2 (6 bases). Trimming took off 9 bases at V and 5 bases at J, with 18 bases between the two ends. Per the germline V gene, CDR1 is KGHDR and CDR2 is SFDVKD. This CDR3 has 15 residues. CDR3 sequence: CATGGVQEGTGELFF. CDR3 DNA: TGTGCCACCGGCGGGGTACAAGAGGGGACCGGGGAGCTGTTTTTT.

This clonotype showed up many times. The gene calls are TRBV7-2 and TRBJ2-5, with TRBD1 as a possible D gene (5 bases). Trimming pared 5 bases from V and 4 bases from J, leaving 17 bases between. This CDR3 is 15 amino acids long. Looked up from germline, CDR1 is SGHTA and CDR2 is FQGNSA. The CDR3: CASSPDRLFGETQYF. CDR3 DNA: TGTGCCAGCAGCCCCGACAGATTATTCGGAGAGACCCAGTACTTC.

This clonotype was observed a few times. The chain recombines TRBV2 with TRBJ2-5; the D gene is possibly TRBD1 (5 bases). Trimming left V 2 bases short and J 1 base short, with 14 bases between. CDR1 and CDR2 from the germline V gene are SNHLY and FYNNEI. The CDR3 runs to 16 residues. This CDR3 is CASSETRQRLQETQYF. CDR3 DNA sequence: TGTGCCAGCAGTGAAACGCGACAGAGACTCCAAGAGACCCAGTACTTC.

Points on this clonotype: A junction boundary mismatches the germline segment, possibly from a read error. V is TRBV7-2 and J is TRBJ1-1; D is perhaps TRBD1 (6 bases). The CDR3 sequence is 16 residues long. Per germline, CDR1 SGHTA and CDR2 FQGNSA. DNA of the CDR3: TGTGCCAGAAGCTCACACAGACAGGATTTGGGCACTGAAGCTTTCTTT. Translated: CARSSHRQDLGTEAFF.

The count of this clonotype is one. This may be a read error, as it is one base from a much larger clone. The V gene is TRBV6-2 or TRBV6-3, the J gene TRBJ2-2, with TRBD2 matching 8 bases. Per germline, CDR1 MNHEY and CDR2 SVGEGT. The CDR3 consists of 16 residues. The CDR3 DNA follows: TGTGCCAGCGCCCCCGGGACTAGATCGAACATCGGGGAGCTGTTTTTT. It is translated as CASAPGTRSNIGELFF.

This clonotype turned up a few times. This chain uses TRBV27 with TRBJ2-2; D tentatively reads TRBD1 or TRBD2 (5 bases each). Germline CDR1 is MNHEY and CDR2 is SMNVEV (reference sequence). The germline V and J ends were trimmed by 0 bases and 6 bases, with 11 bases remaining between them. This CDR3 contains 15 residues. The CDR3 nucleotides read TGTGCCAGCAGTTTATCCGAGGTGGGGGCCGGGGAGCTGTTTTTT. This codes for CASSLSEVGAGELFF.

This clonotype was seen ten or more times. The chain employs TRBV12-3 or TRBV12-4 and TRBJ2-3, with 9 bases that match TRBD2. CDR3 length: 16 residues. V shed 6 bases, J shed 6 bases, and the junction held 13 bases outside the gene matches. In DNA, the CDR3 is TGTGCCAGCAGCCCCGTTATTGCGGGGGGGCTGGATACGCAGTATTTT. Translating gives CASSPVIAGGLDTQYF.

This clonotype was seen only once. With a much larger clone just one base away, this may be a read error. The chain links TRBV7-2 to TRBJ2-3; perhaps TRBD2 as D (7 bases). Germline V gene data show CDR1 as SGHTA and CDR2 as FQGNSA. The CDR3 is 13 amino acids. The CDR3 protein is CVSRGGGRDTQYF. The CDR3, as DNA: TGTGTCAGCAGAGGGGGGGGGAGAGATACGCAGTATTTT. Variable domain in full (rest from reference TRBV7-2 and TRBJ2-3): GAGVSQSPSNKVTEKGKDVELRCDPISGHTALYWYRQSLGQGLEFLIYFQGNSAPDKSGLPSDRFSAERTGGSVSTLTIQRTQQEDSAVYLCVSRGGGRDTQYFGPGTRLTVL.

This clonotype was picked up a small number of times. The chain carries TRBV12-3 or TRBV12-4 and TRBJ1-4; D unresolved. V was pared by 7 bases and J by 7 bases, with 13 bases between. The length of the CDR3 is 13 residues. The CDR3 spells CASTHGPSEKLFF. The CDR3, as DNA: TGTGCCAGCACCCATGGGCCATCTGAAAAACTGTTTTTT.

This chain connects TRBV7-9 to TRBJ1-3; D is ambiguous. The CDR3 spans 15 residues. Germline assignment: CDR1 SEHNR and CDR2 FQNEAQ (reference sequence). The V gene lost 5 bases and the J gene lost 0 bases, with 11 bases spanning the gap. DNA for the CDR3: TGTGCCAGCAGCAAGTCAAGCAGCTCTGGAAACACCATATATTTT. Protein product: CASSKSSSSGNTIYF.

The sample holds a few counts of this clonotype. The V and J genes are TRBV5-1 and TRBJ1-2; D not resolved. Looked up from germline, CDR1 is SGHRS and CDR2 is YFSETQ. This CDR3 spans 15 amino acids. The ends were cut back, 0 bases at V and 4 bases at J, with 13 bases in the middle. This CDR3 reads CASSLAADIIYGYTF. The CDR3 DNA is TGCGCCAGCAGCTTGGCCGCGGATATCATCTATGGCTACACCTTC.

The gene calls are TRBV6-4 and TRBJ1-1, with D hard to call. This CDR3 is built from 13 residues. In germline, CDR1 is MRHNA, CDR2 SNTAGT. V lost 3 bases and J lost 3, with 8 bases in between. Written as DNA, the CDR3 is TGTGCCAGCAGTGAGTCGGCGTACACTGAAGCTTTCTTT. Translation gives CASSESAYTEAFF.

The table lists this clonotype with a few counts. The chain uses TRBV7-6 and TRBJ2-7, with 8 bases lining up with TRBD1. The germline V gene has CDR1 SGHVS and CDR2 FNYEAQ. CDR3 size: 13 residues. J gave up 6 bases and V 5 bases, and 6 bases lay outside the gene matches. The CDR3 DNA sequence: TGTGCCAGCAGCCTCTCCAGGGGGCGCGAGCAGTACTTC. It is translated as CASSLSRGREQYF.

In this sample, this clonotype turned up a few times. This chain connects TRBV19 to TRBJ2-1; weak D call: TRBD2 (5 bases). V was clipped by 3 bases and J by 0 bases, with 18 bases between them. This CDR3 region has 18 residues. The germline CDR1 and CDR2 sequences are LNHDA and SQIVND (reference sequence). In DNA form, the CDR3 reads TGTGCCAGTAGTATCGATGCCGCGGGTGCGAACTCCTACAATGAGCAGTTCTTC. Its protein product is CASSIDAAGANSYNEQFF. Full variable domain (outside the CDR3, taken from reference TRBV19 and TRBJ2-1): DGGITQSPKYLFRKEGQNVTLSCEQNLNHDAMYWYRQDPGQGLRLIYYSQIVNDFQKGDIAEGYSVSREKKESFPLTVTSAQKNPTAFYLCASSIDAAGANSYNEQFFGPGTRLTVL.

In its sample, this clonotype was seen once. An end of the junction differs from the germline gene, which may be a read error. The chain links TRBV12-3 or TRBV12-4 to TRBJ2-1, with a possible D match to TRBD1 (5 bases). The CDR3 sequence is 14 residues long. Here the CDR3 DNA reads TGTGCCAGCAGTTTAAGGGGCCTGTACAATGAGCAGCTCTTC. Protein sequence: CASSLRGLYNEQLF.

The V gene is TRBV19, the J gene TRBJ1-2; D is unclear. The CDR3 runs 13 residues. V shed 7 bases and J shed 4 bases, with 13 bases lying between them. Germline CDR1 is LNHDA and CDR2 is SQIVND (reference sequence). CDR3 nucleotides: TGTGCCAGTATGGAGGGCCCCCCCTATGGCTACACCTTC. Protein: CASMEGPPYGYTF.

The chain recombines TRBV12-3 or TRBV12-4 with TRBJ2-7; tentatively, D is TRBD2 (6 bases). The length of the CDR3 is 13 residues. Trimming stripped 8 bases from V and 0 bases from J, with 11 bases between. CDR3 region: CASGVGGSYEQYV. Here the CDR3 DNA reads TGTGCCAGCGGAGTGGGGGGCTCCTACGAGCAGTACGTC.

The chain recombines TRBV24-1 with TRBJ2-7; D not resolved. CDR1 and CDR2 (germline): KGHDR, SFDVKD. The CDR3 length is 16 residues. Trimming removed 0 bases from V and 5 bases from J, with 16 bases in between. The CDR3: CATSDLFSQKVNEQYV. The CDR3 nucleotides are TGTGCCACCAGTGATTTGTTTTCCCAGAAGGTCAACGAGCAGTACGTC.

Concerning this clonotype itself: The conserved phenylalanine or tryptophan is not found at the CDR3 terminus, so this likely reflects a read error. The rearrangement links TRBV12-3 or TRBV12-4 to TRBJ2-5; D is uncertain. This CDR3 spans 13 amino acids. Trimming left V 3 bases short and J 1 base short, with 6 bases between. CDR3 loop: CASSLGFQETQYS. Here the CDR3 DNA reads TGTGCCAGCAGTTTGGGGTTCCAAGAGACCCAGTACTCC.

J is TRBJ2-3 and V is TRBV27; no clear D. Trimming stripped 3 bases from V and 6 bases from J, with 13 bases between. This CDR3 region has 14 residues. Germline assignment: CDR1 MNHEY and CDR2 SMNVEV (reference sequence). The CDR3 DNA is TGTGCCAGCAGTTTCCGAGACTTATGGGATACGCAGTATTTT. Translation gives CASSFRDLWDTQYF.

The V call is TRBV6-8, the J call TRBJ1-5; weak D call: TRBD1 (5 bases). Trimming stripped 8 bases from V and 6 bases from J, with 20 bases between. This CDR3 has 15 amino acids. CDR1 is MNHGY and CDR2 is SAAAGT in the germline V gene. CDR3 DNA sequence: TGTGCCAGCGGAGACGGGACGTCGGCTAGTCAGCCCCAGCATTTT. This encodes CASGDGTSASQPQHF.

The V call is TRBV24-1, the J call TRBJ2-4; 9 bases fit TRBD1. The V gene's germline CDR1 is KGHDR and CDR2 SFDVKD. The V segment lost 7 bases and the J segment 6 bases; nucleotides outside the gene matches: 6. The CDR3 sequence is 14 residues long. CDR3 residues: CATSTGQGVNIQYF. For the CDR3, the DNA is TGTGCCACCAGCACGGGACAGGGAGTAAACATTCAGTACTTC.